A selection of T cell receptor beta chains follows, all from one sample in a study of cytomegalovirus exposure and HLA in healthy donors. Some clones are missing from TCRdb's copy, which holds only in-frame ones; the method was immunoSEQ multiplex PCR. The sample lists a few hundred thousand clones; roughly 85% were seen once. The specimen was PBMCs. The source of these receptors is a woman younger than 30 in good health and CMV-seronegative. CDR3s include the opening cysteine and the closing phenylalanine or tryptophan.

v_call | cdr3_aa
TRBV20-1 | CSARLLYEQYF
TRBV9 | CASSVRTSPDTQYF
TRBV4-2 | CASSQDRELASYNEQFF
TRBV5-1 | CASSLGQGVSDTQYF
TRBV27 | CASSLSPGGYEQYF
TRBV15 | CATSSGQGNEKLFF
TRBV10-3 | CAISSDLKETQYF
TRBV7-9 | CASSLVGRPNSYEQYF
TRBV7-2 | CASSLTSGTGFEKLFF
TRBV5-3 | CARSLALLASSYNEQFF
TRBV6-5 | CASSLQDKRTENHF
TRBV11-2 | CASSLGRATEAFF